The 23 T cell receptor beta chains listed next were all sequenced from one sample in a study of graft-versus-host responses after intestinal transplantation. Clones were read by immunoSEQ multiplex PCR, and TCRdb kept only the in-frame ones, dropping some. Of around 130,000 clones listed, more than 90% are singletons. For these TCRs, the target antigens are not known. The sequences come from unstimulated CD4+ T cells sorted from spleen or lymph node cells, collected before intestinal transplant. These receptors all stem from a human donor who received an intestinal transplant.

V and J are TRBV10-3 and TRBJ2-3, with D unclear. CDR3 length equals 13 residues. CDR1 is ENHRY, CDR2 SYGVKD, per germline. Trimming shortened V by 5 bases and J by 0 bases, and 6 bases separated the two germline ends. CDR3 nucleotides: TGTGCCATCAGTTATGACAGCACAGATACGCAGTATTTT. Its translation is CAISYDSTDTQYF.

The chain carries TRBV29-1 and TRBJ2-1; D is unresolved. Germline CDR1 is SQVTM and CDR2 is ANQGSEA. This CDR3 is built from 14 residues. V lost 4 bases, J lost 0 bases, and 10 bases lay in between. Written as DNA, the CDR3 is TGCAGCGTTGGAACAGCCTTCTCCTACAATGAGCAGTTCTTC. It encodes CSVGTAFSYNEQFF.

V is TRBV4-1 and J is TRBJ1-2; possibly TRBD1 for D (6 bases). Germline assignment: CDR1 MGHRA and CDR2 YSYEKL. V was clipped by 4 bases and J by 0 bases, with 15 bases between them. The length of the CDR3 is 16 residues. The CDR3 nucleotides are TGCGCCAGCAGCCCGGGGGGCAGGGGTACTAACTATGGCTACACCTTC. It specifies CASSPGGRGTNYGYTF.

The chain uses TRBV9 and TRBJ1-3, with D uncertain. The CDR3 extends over 14 amino acids. Germline assignment: CDR1 SGDLS and CDR2 YYNGEE. Trimming took 0 bases from V and 1 from J, leaving 5 bases between them. CDR3 DNA: TGTGCCAGCAGCGTAGAAGGGTCTGGAAACACCATATATTTT. This sequence encodes CASSVEGSGNTIYF.

V is TRBV11-3 and J is TRBJ1-1; 9 bases line up with TRBD1. Germline assignment: CDR1 SGHNT and CDR2 YENEEA. The J segment lost 0 bases and the V segment lost 5 bases, leaving 4 bases of the junction unmatched. The CDR3 runs to 15 residues. In nucleotides, the CDR3 is TGTGCCAGCAGCGCCAGGACAGGGGTGAACACTGAAGCTTTCTTT. Protein: CASSARTGVNTEAFF.

CDR3 sequence (DNA): TGTGCCAGCTCTGAGCCCTATGGCTACACCTTC. It translates to CASSEPYGYTF. This rearrangement joins TRBV7-9 to TRBJ1-2; D is ambiguous. The V end lost 8 bases, the J end lost 4 bases, and 8 bases lay between the germline ends. Germline V gene lookup returns CDR1 SEHNR and CDR2 FQNEAQ (reference sequence). The CDR3 has 11 amino acids. The whole variable domain, remainder taken from reference TRBV7-9 and TRBJ1-2, is DTGVSQNPRHKITKRGQNVTFRCDPISEHNRLYWYRQTLGQGPEFLTYFQNEAQLEKSRLLSDRFSAERPKGSFSTLEIQRTEQGDSAMYLCASSEPYGYTFGSGTRLTVV.

The V and J genes are TRBV6-1 and TRBJ2-3; D possibly corresponds to TRBD2 (6 bases). Germline CDR1 reads MNHNS; CDR2 reads SASEGT. The length of the CDR3 is 12 residues. V lost 8 bases, J lost 4 bases, and 10 bases lay in between. The DNA for the CDR3 is TGTGCCAGCTCCGGGGGTGCAGATACGCAGTATTTT. Its translation is CASSGGADTQYF.

V and J are TRBV5-8 and TRBJ2-3; perhaps TRBD2 as D (5 bases). The CDR3 consists of 15 residues. Germline CDR1 is SGHTS and CDR2 is YDEGEE. The V gene lost 0 bases and the J gene lost 0 bases, with 8 bases spanning the gap. CDR3 protein: CASSLGLQSTDTQYF. The CDR3 nucleotides read TGTGCCAGCAGCTTGGGACTACAAAGCACAGATACGCAGTATTTT.

The CDR3 loop reads CASSLNPGQENEQYF. In nucleotides, the CDR3 is TGTGCCAGCAGCTTAAACCCGGGACAGGAAAACGAGCAGTACTTC. This chain links TRBV7-9 with TRBJ2-7, with 8 bases that match TRBD1. V trimming: 2 bases; J trimming: 5 bases; junction bases outside the gene matches: 8. The CDR3 has 15 amino acids. Germline V lookup: CDR1 SEHNR, CDR2 FQNEAQ (reference sequence).

The chain has TRBV4-1 and TRBJ2-5; D tentatively reads TRBD1 or TRBD2 (6 bases each). This CDR3 region has 14 residues. V was shortened by 1 base and J by 4 bases, with 10 bases between the two germline ends. Per the germline V gene, CDR1 is MGHRA and CDR2 is YSYEKL. CDR3 DNA sequence: TGCGCCAGCAGCCAAGGGGGGGCCCGAGAGACCCAGTACTTC. This encodes CASSQGGARETQYF.

The genes are TRBV5-1 and TRBJ2-5; D might be TRBD1 or TRBD2, each matching 5 bases. Per germline, CDR1 SGHRS and CDR2 YFSETQ. The CDR3 is 13 residues long. Deletions cut 7 bases from V and 5 bases from J, with 15 bases between. CDR3 sequence (DNA): TGCGCCAGCGGGACCAGGTTAGAGGAGACCCAGTACTTC. Its protein product is CASGTRLEETQYF.

The chain combines TRBV6-1 with TRBJ2-7; D is perhaps TRBD1 (5 bases). The V gene's germline CDR1 is MNHNS and CDR2 SASEGT. This CDR3 region has 14 residues. Trimming pared 9 bases from V and 3 bases from J, leaving 18 bases between. CDR3 nucleotides: TGTGCCAGTACGACGAGGCAGGGTGGCTACGAGCAGTACTTC. This codes for CASTTRQGGYEQYF.

V usage is TRBV10-1 and J usage is TRBJ2-5; 8 bases match TRBD2. V lost 0 bases, J lost 2 bases, and 2 bases stayed unmatched. Germline assignment: CDR1 WNHNN and CDR2 SYGVQD (reference sequence). This CDR3 spans 15 amino acids. CDR3 in DNA: TGCGCCAGCAGTGAGTCGGCTAGCGGGCAAGAGACCCAGTACTTC. Encoded protein: CASSESASGQETQYF.

The chain has TRBV6-5 and TRBJ2-7; no definite D call. Germline V gives CDR1 MNHEY, CDR2 SVGAGI. This CDR3 region has 12 residues. Deletions cut 7 bases from V and 2 bases from J, with 9 bases between. This chain's CDR3 is CASTSEAYEQYF. CDR3 bases: TGTGCCAGCACCTCAGAAGCCTACGAGCAGTACTTC.

This clone was counted only a few times. The rearrangement joins TRBV7-7 to TRBJ2-5; D ambiguous. Per the germline V gene, CDR1 is SSHAT and CDR2 is FNYEAQ (reference sequence). Deletions cut 3 bases from V and 2 bases from J, with 4 bases between. The CDR3 extends over 12 amino acids. The CDR3, as DNA: TGTGCCAGCAGCTTGACTCAAGAGACCCAGTACTTC. This gives the protein CASSLTQETQYF. The full variable domain, in which reference TRBV7-7 and TRBJ2-5 provide the parts outside the CDR3, is GAGVSQSPRYKVTKRGQDVTLRCDPISSHATLYWYQQALGQGPEFLTYFNYEAQPDKSGLPSDRFSAERPEGSISTLTIQRTEQRDSAMYRCASSLTQETQYFGPGTRLLVL.

This sequence joins TRBV6-5 and TRBJ1-1; the D is unclear. Per germline, CDR1 MNHEY and CDR2 SVGAGI. The CDR3 has 16 residues. Trimming cost V 0 bases and J 0 bases, with 11 bases left between them. CDR3 sequence (DNA): TGTGCCAGCAGTTACTCACCAGGCGGCATGAACACTGAAGCTTTCTTT. Translated: CASSYSPGGMNTEAFF.

The chain is built from TRBV5-5 and TRBJ1-2, with unresolved D. CDR1 SGHKS and CDR2 YYEKEE come from the germline V gene (reference sequence). This CDR3 spans 12 amino acids. Trimming pared 0 bases from V and 7 bases from J, leaving 7 bases between. CDR3 amino acids: CASSLGTGGYTF. DNA for the CDR3: TGTGCCAGCAGCTTGGGTACGGGTGGCTACACCTTC.

V and J are TRBV7-2 and TRBJ2-7; 8 positions match TRBD1. CDR1 is SGHTA and CDR2 is FQGNSA in the germline V gene. J lost 4 bases, V lost 5 bases, and 7 bases had no gene match. The length of the CDR3 is 14 residues. The CDR3 is CASSVWDRRYEQYF. The CDR3 DNA reads as TGTGCCAGCAGCGTCTGGGACAGGAGATACGAGCAGTACTTC.

V and J are TRBV15 and TRBJ2-6; D remains ambiguous. The CDR3 extends over 16 amino acids. V dropped 2 bases and J dropped 4 bases, with 12 bases sitting between them. The V gene's germline CDR1 is LNHNV and CDR2 YYDKDF (reference sequence). In DNA form, the CDR3 reads TGTGCCACCAGCAGATCCTCAGTTACCGGGGCCAACGTCCTGACTTTC. Its translation is CATSRSSVTGANVLTF.

The rearrangement joins TRBV4-1 to TRBJ2-3, with D possibly being TRBD1 (7 bases). This CDR3 comprises 16 residues. Germline V lookup: CDR1 MGHRA, CDR2 YSYEKL. V lost 0 bases, J lost 3 bases, and 13 bases lay in between. CDR3 region: CASSQDGAGGTDTQYF. In nucleotides, the CDR3 is TGCGCCAGCAGCCAAGATGGGGCAGGGGGGACAGATACGCAGTATTTT.

The gene calls are TRBV5-1 and TRBJ1-1, with D unresolved. Trimming removed 2 bases from V and 3 bases from J, with 11 bases in between. Germline V CDR1 and CDR2: SGHRS, YFSETQ. This CDR3 contains 14 residues. This chain's CDR3 is CASSFLSLDTEAFF. The CDR3 nucleotides are TGCGCCAGCAGCTTCCTGTCCTTGGACACTGAAGCTTTCTTT.

This clone appeared a few times. The CDR3 DNA sequence: TGTGCCAGTAGTCCGCAGTACTATAATTCACCCCTCCACTTT. Translated, it gives CASSPQYYNSPLHF. The chain carries TRBV19 and TRBJ1-6; D unresolved. V lost 5 bases to trimming and J lost 3 bases, with 8 bases between them. Germline CDR1 LNHDA, CDR2 SQIVND (reference sequence). This CDR3 has 14 amino acids.

The chain carries TRBV5-1 and TRBJ1-6, with D possibly TRBD1 on 6 matching bases. The CDR3 contains 13 residues. Germline-derived CDR1 and CDR2 are SGHRS and YFSETQ. V gave up 4 bases and J gave up 10 bases, with 12 bases separating them. The CDR3 protein is CASSAQGKSPLHF. In nucleotides, the CDR3 is TGCGCCAGCAGCGCGCAGGGGAAATCACCCCTCCACTTT.